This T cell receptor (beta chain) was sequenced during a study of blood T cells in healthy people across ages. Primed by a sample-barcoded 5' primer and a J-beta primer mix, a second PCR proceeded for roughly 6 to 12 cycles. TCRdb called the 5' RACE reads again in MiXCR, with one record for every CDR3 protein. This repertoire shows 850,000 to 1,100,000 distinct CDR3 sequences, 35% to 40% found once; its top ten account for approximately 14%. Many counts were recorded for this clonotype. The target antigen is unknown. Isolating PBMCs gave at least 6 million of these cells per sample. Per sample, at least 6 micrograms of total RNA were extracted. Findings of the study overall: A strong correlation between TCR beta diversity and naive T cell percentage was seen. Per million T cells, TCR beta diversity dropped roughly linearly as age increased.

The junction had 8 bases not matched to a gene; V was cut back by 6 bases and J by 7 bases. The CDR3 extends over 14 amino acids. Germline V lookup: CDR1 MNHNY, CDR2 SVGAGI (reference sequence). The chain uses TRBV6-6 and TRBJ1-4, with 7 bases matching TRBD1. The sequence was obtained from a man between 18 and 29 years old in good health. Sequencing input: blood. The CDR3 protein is CASSQDRVGEKLFF. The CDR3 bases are TGTGCCAGCAGCCAAGACAGGGTCGGTGAAAAACTGTTTTTT.